This TCR beta chain originates from a study of post-analysis software for immune sequencing data. General study points: Multiple sclerosis was associated with a significant reduction in normalized Chao1 diversity relative to controls. Roughly five TRBV segments were more frequent in patients than controls; TRBV5-6, TRBV5-1 and TRBV20-1 belonged to this group.

The TCR beta cDNA libraries contained unique molecular identifiers. A single record per CDR3 protein comes from TCRdb applying MiXCR to the PCR reads. Of approximately 660,000 distinct CDR3 sequences in the sample, approximately 60% were seen once. This CDR3 is built from 15 residues. The V gene end was trimmed by 3 bases and the J gene end by 7 bases; junction bases not matched to a gene: 9. The germline gives CDR1 DFQATT, CDR2 SNEGSKA (reference sequence). As concerns this clonotype: Its antigen is undetermined.

The clonotype originates from a girl aged 2 to 10 with multiple sclerosis. This chain connects TRBV20-1 to TRBJ1-4; 9 bases match TRBD1. The specimen was blood. The CDR3 sequence: CSASERQGVGEKLFF. The DNA of the CDR3 is TGCAGTGCTAGTGAACGACAGGGGGTGGGTGAAAAACTGTTTTTT.